This TCR beta chain originates from a study of regulatory T cells in long-lasting Graves disease. iRepertoire HTBI primers and Arm-PCR of CDR3 regions built TCR beta libraries. TCRdb reprocessed the multiplex PCR reads with MiXCR, giving one entry per CDR3 protein. The sample consists of about 440,000 distinct CDR3 sequences, under 15% of them appearing once. Per the germline V gene, CDR1 is MGHDK and CDR2 is SYGVNS. This CDR3 is 13 amino acids long. V was shortened by 3 bases and J by 3 bases, with 8 bases between the two germline ends. Stated time point: newly diagnosed GD, antithyroid drugs for less than 3 months. With RNA extracted from PBMCs as input, the TCR library was made. This clonotype was recorded a few times. A further study also used this sample, focusing on T cells in Graves' hyperthyroidism and ophthalmopathy. From that study: Patients aged 18 to 65 had newly diagnosed hyperthyroidism of under 2 months' duration. Blood also carried most thyroid clonotypes expanded above 0.001.

Sequenced here: peripheral blood mononuclear cells (PBMCs), sampled at new diagnosis, from a patient treated with antithyroid drugs. The chain is built from TRBV25-1 and TRBJ1-1, with a tentative D call TRBD1 (6 bases). This TCR was sampled from a woman aged 25 to 39 with Graves disease. CDR3 region: CASSETGYTEAFF. The CDR3 region has the DNA TGTGCCAGCAGTGAGACAGGCTACACTGAAGCTTTCTTT.